This T cell receptor (beta chain) was sequenced for a study of cytomegalovirus exposure and HLA in healthy donors. Study results and limitations: Three CMV-associated chains were confirmed in vitro to be specific for CMV antigens.

Primers for the PCR totalled 60 Vbeta and 13 Jbeta. Generated by immunoSEQ multiplex PCR, the TCRdb table keeps only in-frame clones and is missing some. The table lists roughly 150,000 clones, roughly 80% of them singletons. About this clone itself: Its antigen is not identified.

Sample: PBMCs. This clonotype was obtained from a man aged 25 to 40 in good health and CMV-seropositive.

CDR3 sequence: CASSEDRRYEQYF. CDR3 in DNA: TGCGCCAGCAGCGAGGACAGGAGGTACGAGCAGTACTTC. V is TRBV5-1 and J is TRBJ2-5; TRBD1 matches 7 bases. The J call may be faulty, since TRBJ2-7 better matches the DNA end. This CDR3 is 13 amino acids long. CDR1 SGHRS and CDR2 YFSETQ come from the germline V gene.